The entry that follows covers one T cell receptor beta chain sequence. This receptor's antigen is unknown. Base qualities are not provided; no much larger clone lies one nucleotide away. At diagnosis, tumor, uninvolved tumor-adjacent lung and peripheral blood were collected and then preserved as a mix of FFPE and fresh-frozen material. For TCR repertoire profiling, blood samples were analyzed in the form of peripheral blood mononuclear cells. The immunoSEQ Assay was used to sequence TCR beta CDR3 regions from DNA. The authors processed their data as follows. To compute T cell density, TCR beta template counts were normalized to usable DNA, which was estimated by amplifying housekeeping genes. Richness was estimated using the preseqR package, with extrapolation to 400,000 templates for PBMC samples and to 120,000 templates for tissue samples. Clonality was calculated as one minus Pielou's evenness. Tissue-enriched TCRs were identified by differential abundance testing using productive amino-acid clonotypes, minimum total count 5 and alpha 0.1. The Jaccard Index and the Morisita Overlap Index were used to measure how much the repertoires overlapped between compartments. GLIPH grouped TCR beta CDR3s together with public tetramer-defined viral CDR3s, and a viral motif had to include at least three viral sequences and show V-gene enrichment. The table comes from immuneACCESS by way of TCRdb, which keeps in-frame sequences with V and J called. Part of the clones is missing from these tables; in studies checked, under half for an unresolved V gene and the rest for unknown reasons. V and J calls and clone size follow that table, whereas D and trimming were derived from the DNA. For this sample the table gives about 77,000 clones, of which around 89% were detected only once. The biggest ten clones account for about 20% of the sample.

The sample originates from a study of T cells in localized non-small cell lung cancer (dated by TCRdb to 2019 to 2021). Study-wide context: Comparing tumors with uninvolved tumor-adjacent lungs, the study looked at the T cell repertoires of roughly 250 patients with early-stage NSCLC. The mean age of the NSCLC patients was about 62 years, with fewer than 150 men and 85 to 110 women. The cohort comprised approximately 240 treatment-naïve NSCLC patients with resected, localized lung tumors. Paper-wide results and their limitations: Higher blood T cell density associated with longer overall survival, while higher adjacent-lung clonality associated with shorter survival. Because the study design was exploratory, TCR variables were selected using unadjusted p-values without false-discovery rate correction. A median of roughly 50 of the top 100 tumor clones turned up in the paired uninvolved adjacent lung, and 25 to 30 of those clones also ranked among the top 100 of that same adjacent lung. Because multi-region sequencing of the tumors was not done, intratumor heterogeneity could not be ruled out. The highest T cell clonality was observed in uninvolved tumor-adjacent lung, where clonality exceeded that of tumor, suggesting that antigenic responses were more focused in uninvolved tumor-adjacent lung.

The trim is 5 bases for V and 0 bases for J, with a gap of 17 bases between the germline ends. For CDR1 and CDR2, the germline V gene (reference sequence) lists LNHDA and SQIVND. The CDR3 starts with the cysteine, ends with the phenylalanine, and has 17 residues. The DNA shown is the 51-base CDR3, in frame from base 1. This TCR was sampled from a woman aged 35 to 70 with stage I squamous cell lung carcinoma. Sequenced material: peripheral blood, taken before any cancer treatment. Recombination connected TRBV19 to TRBJ1-5; the D segment could be TRBD1, given 5 matching bases. The DNA is as follows: TGTGCCAGTAGTCAGGGACTGGGAATTTATAGCAATCAGCCCCAGCATTTT. Translated, it reads CASSQGLGIYSNQPQHF.